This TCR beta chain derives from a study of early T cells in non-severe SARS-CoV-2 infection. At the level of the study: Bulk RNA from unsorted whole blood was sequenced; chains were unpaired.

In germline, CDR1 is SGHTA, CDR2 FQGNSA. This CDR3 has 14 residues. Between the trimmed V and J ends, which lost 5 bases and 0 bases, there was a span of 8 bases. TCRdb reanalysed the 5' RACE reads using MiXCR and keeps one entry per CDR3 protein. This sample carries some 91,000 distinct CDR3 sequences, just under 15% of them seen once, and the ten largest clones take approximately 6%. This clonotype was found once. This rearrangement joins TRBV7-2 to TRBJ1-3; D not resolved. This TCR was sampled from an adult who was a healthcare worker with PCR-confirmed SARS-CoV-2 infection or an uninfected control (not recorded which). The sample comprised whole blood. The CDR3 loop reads CASSIQSSGNTIYF. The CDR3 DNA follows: TGTGCCAGCAGCATACAGAGCTCTGGAAACACCATATATTTT.